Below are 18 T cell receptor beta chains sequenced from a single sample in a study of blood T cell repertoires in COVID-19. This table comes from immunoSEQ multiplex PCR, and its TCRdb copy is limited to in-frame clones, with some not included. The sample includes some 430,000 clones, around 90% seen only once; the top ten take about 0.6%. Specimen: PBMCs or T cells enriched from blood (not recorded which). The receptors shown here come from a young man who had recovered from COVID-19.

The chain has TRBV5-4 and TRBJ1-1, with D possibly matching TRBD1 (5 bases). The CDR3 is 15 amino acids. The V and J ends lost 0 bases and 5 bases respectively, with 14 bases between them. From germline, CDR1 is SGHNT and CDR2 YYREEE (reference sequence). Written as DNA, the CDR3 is TGTGCCAGCAGCTTGGACCTGGGGTCAGGGACTGAAGCTTTCTTT. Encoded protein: CASSLDLGSGTEAFF.

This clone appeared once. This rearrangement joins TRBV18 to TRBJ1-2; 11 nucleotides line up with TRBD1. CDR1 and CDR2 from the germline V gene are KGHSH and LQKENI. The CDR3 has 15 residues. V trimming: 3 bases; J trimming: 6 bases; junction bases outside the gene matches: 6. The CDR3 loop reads CASSPTDRGRNGYTF. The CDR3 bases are TGTGCCAGCTCACCGACGGACAGGGGGCGAAATGGCTACACCTTC. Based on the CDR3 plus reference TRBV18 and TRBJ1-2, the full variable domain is NAGVMQNPRHLVRRRGQEARLRCSPMKGHSHVYWYRQLPEEGLKFMVYLQKENIIDESGMPKERFSAEFPKEGPSILRIQQVVRGDSAAYFCASSPTDRGRNGYTFGSGTRLTVV.

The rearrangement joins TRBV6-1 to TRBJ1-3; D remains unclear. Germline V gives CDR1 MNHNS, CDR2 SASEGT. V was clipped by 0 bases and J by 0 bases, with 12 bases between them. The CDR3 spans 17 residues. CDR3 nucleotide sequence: TGTGCCAGCAGTGAAGCGCGGCCGGTGAGCTCTGGAAACACCATATATTTT. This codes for CASSEARPVSSGNTIYF.

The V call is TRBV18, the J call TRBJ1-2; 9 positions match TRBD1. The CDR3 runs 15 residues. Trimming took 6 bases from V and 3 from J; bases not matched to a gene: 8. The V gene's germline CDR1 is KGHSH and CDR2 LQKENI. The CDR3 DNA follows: TGTGCCAGCTCTCCGCAGGGACAGGGACACTATGGCTACACCTTC. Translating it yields CASSPQGQGHYGYTF.

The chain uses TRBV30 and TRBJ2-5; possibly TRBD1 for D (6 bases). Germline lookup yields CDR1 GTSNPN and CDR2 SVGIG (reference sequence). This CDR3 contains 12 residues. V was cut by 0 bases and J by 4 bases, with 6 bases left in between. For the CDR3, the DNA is TGTGCCTGGAGTGTGGGGGCAGAGACCCAGTACTTC. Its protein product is CAWSVGAETQYF.

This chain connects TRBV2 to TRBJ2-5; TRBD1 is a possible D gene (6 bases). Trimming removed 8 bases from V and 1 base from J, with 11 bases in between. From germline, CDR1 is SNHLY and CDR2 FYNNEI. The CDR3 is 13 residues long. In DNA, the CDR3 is TGTGCCAGCGGTCAACAGGGCCAAGAGACCCAGTACTTC. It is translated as CASGQQGQETQYF.

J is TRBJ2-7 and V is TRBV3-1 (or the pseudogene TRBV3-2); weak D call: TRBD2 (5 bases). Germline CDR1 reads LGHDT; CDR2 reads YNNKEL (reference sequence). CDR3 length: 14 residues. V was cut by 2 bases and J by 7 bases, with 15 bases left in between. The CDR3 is CASSQSRGVGEQYF. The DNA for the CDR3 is TGTGCCAGCAGCCAAAGTCGGGGTGTCGGTGAGCAGTACTTC.

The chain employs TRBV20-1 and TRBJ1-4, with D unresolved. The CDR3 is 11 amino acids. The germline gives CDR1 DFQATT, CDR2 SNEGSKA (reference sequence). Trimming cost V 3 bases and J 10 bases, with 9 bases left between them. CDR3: CSASTGGKLFF. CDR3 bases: TGCAGTGCTAGTACCGGAGGAAAACTGTTTTTT.

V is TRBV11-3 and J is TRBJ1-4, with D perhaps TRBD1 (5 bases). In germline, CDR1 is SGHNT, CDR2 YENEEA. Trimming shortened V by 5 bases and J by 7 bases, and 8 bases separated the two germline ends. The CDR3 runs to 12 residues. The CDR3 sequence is CASSRRGEKLFF. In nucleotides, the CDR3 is TGTGCCAGCAGCCGGAGGGGTGAAAAACTGTTTTTT.

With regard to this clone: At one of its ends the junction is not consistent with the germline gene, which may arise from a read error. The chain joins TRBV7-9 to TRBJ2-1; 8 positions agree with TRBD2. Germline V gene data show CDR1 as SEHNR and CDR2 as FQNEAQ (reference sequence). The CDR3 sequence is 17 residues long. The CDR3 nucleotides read TGTGCCAGCAGCCGATCACAATACCCAGGACTAGCTCTCGATCGGGTCTTC. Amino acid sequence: CASSRSQYPGLALDRVF.

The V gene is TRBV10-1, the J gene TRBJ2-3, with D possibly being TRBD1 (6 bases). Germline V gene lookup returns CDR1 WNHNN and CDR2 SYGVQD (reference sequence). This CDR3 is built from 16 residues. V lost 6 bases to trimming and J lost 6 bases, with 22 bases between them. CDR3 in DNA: TGCGCCAGCAGCGGGAACAGGGTACCTTCTTCCGATACGCAGTATTTT. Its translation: CASSGNRVPSSDTQYF.

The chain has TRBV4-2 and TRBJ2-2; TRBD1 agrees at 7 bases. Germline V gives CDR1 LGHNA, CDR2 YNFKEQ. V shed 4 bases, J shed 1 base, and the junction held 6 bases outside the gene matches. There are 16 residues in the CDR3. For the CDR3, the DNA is TGTGCCAGCAGCCCCACAGGGGCAAGGAACACCGGGGAGCTGTTTTTT. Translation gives CASSPTGARNTGELFF.

CDR3 nucleotides: TGTGCCAGCATGGACAGCTACAATCAGCCCCAGCATTTT. Its translation: CASMDSYNQPQHF. V is TRBV6-5 and J is TRBJ1-5; maybe TRBD1 (6 bases). The CDR3 is 13 residues long. In germline, CDR1 is MNHEY, CDR2 SVGAGI. V was shortened by 7 bases and J by 3 bases, with 10 bases between the two germline ends.

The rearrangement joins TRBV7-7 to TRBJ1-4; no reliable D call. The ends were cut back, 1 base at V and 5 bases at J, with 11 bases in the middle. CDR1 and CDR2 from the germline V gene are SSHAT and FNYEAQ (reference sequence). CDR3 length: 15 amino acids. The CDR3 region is CASSLGPGKNEKLFF. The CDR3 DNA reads TGTGCCAGCAGCTTAGGCCCGGGAAAAAATGAAAAACTGTTTTTT.

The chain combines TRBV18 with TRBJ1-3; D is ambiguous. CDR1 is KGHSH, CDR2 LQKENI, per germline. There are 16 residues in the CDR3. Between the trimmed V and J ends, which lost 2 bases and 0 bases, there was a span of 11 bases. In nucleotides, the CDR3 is TGTGCCAGCTCACCAGAACAGATACTCTCTGGAAACACCATATATTTT. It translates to CASSPEQILSGNTIYF.

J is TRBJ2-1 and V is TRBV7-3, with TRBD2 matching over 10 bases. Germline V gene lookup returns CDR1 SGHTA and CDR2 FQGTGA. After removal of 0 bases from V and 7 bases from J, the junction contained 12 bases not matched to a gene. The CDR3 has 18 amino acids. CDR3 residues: CASSLTNPPSGGYNEQFF. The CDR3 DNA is TGTGCCAGCAGCTTAACGAACCCCCCTAGCGGGGGTTATAATGAGCAGTTCTTC.

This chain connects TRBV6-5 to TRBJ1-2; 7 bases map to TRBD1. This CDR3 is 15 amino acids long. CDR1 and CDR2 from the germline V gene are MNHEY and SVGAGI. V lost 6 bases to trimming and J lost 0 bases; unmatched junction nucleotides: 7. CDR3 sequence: CASSDRDRANYGYTF. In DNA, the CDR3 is TGTGCCAGCAGCGACCGGGACAGAGCTAACTATGGCTACACCTTC.

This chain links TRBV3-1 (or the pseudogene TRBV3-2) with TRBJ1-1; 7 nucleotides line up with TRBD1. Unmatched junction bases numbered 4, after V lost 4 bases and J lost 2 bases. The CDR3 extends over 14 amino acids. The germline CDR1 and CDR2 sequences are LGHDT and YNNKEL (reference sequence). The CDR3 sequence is CASSRQGGNTEAFF. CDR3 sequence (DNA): TGTGCCAGCAGCCGACAGGGAGGAAACACTGAAGCTTTCTTT.